The present entry profiles one T cell receptor (beta chain) with its context. The antigen remains undetermined. The entry originates in a study of radiotherapy plus CTLA-4 blockade in lung cancer. Study overall: Overall, around 19% of patients showed an objective response, while roughly 28% attained disease control. Whole-study results and caveats: TCR clones originating in tumors grew in number in blood after radiotherapy plus ipilimumab. Reported findings show early blood T cell clone dynamics, with interferon-beta, best predicted response.

V lost 8 bases to trimming and J lost 0 bases, with 10 bases between them. The CDR3 contains 14 residues. Germline values: CDR1 SGHVS, CDR2 FQNEAQ. Clones were sequenced by immunoSEQ multiplex PCR, and TCRdb holds only the in-frame ones, with some missing. Of about 88,000 clones in the sample, 60% to 80% were seen once. This sequence joins TRBV7-8 and TRBJ2-2; D perhaps matches TRBD2 (6 bases). Sample: peripheral blood, taken from a patient treated with radiotherapy plus ipilimumab. The TCR comes from a human donor with non-small cell lung cancer that progressed on radiotherapy plus ipilimumab. CDR3 in amino acids: CASGGSANTGELFF. CDR3 nucleotide sequence: TGTGCCAGCGGAGGGTCAGCGAACACCGGGGAGCTGTTTTTT. The full variable domain, rest sourced from reference TRBV7-8 and TRBJ2-2, is GAGVSQSPRYKVAKRGQDVALRCDPISGHVSLFWYQQALGQGPEFLTYFQNEAQLDKSGLPSDRFFAERPEGSVSTLKIQRTQQEDSAVYLCASGGSANTGELFFGEGSRLTVL.